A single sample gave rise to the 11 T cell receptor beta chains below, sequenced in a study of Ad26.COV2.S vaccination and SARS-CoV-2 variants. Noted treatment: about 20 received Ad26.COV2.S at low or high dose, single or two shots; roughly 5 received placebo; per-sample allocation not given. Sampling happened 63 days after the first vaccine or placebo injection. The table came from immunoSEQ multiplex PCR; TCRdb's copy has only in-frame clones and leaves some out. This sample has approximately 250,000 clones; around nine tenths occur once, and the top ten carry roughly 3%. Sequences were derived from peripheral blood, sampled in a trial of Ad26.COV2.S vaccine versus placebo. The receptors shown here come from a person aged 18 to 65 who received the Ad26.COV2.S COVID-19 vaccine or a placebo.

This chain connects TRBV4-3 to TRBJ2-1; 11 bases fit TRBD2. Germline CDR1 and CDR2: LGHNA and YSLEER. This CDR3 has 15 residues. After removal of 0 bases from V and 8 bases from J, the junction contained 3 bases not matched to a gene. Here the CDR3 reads CASSQDRGLADEQFF. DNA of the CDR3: TGCGCCAGCAGCCAAGATAGGGGACTAGCGGATGAGCAGTTCTTC.

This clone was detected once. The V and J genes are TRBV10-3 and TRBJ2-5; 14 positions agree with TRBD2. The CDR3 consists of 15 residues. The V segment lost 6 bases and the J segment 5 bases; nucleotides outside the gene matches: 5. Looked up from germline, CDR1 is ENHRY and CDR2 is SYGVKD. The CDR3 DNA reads TGTGCCATCAGGGGGACTAGCGGGAGCTGGGAGACCCAGTACTTC. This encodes CAIRGTSGSWETQYF.

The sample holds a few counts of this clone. The CDR3 is CARSRAGVPEAFF. CDR3 DNA sequence: TGTGCCAGGTCCCGGGCGGGGGTTCCTGAAGCTTTCTTT. This chain joins TRBV13 and TRBJ1-1, with D tentatively TRBD1 (5 bases). The germline V gene encodes CDR1 PRHDT and CDR2 FYEKMQ (reference sequence). Trimming cost V 9 bases and J 6 bases, with 17 bases left between them. The CDR3 runs 13 residues.

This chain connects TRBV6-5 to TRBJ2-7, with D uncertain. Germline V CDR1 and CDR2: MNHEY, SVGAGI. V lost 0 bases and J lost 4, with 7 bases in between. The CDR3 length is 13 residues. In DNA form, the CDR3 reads TGTGCCAGCAGTTACTCGAAGGGATACGAGCAGTACTTC. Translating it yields CASSYSKGYEQYF.

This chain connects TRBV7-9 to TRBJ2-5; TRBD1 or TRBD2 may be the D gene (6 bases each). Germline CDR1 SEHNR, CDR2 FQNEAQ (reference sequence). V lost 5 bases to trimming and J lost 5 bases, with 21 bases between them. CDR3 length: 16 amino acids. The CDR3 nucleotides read TGTGCCAGCAGCCGTCTTCTTATGGGGGGCACGGAGACCCAGTACTTC. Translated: CASSRLLMGGTETQYF. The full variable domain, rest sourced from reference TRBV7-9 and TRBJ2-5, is DTGVSQNPRHKITKRGQNVTFRCDPISEHNRLYWYRQTLGQGPEFLTYFQNEAQLEKSRLLSDRFSAERPKGSFSTLEIQRTEQGDSAMYLCASSRLLMGGTETQYFGPGTRLLVL.

CDR3 loop: CASSSPWGDEQFF. Written as DNA, the CDR3 is TGTGCCAGCAGCTCCCCCTGGGGGGATGAGCAGTTCTTC. The chain joins TRBV7-9 to TRBJ2-1; maybe TRBD2 (6 bases). Trimming cost V 4 bases and J 8 bases, with 12 bases left between them. Germline V gene lookup returns CDR1 SEHNR and CDR2 FQNEAQ (reference sequence). The CDR3 runs to 13 residues. The full variable domain, with the rest looked up from reference TRBV7-9 and TRBJ2-1, is DTGVSQNPRHKITKRGQNVTFRCDPISEHNRLYWYRQTLGQGPEFLTYFQNEAQLEKSRLLSDRFSAERPKGSFSTLEIQRTEQGDSAMYLCASSSPWGDEQFFGPGTRLTVL.

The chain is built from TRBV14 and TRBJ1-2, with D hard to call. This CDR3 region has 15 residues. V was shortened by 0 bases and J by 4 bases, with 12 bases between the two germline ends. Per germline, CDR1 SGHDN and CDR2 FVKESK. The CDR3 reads CASSQDIAATYGYTF. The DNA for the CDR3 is TGTGCCAGCAGCCAAGATATCGCAGCGACCTATGGCTACACCTTC.

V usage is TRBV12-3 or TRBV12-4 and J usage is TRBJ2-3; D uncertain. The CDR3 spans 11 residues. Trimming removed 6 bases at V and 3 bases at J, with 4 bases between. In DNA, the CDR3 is TGTGCCAGCAGAGGGACAGATACGCAGTATTTT. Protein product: CASRGTDTQYF.

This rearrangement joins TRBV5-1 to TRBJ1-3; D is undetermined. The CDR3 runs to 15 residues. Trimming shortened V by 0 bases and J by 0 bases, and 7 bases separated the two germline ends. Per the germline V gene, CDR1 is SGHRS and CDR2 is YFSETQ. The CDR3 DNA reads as TGCGCCAGCAGCTTGGAGGCCTTCTCTGGAAACACCATATATTTT. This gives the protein CASSLEAFSGNTIYF.

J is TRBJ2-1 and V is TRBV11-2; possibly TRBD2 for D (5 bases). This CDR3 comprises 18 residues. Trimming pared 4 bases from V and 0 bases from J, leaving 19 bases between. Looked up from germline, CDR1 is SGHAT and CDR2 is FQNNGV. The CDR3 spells CASSSPRAGRSSYNEQFF. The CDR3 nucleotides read TGTGCCAGCAGCTCCCCAAGGGCGGGCCGAAGCTCCTACAATGAGCAGTTCTTC.

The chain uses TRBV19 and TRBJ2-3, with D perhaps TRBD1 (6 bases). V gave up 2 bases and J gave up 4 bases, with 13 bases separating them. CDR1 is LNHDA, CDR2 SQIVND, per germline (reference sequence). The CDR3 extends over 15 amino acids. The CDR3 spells CASSISGAQADTQYF. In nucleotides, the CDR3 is TGTGCCAGTAGTATATCAGGGGCGCAGGCAGATACGCAGTATTTT.